This TCR beta chain came from a study of response to subunit inactivated influenza vaccine (dated by TCRdb to between 2018 and 2020). Some background on the complete study: Deep quantitative profiling of the T cell receptor repertoire was used in the study to follow responses to a trivalent subunit inactivated influenza vaccine. Overall study results and their limits: The authors proposed that each seasonal influenza vaccination may bring in only a limited number of new T cells.

The CDR3 covers 14 residues, taking in both the cysteine and the phenylalanine. Of the read, only the CDR3 DNA is kept; its 42 bases are in frame from base 1. CDR1 and CDR2 were assigned from the germline V gene (reference sequence) as WNHNN and SYGVQD. Trimming takes 2 bases from V and 4 bases from J, and the germline ends sit 11 bases apart. Library preparation used RT-PCR. The sequencer was an Illumina HiSeq 2500. TCRdb cleaned the public reads at Q25 with fastp, built clones with MiXCR and kept in-frame beta chains. Entries that share a CDR3 protein sequence are merged under the most common genes and DNA. Across this sample there are about 500,000 distinct CDR3 sequences, with more than 7% seen only once. The ten largest account for roughly 14% of the sample. This clonotype was seen repeatedly, ten times or more. Its specific antigen is unknown. Base qualities are not at hand, and no much larger clone is one base apart.

The V and J genes are TRBV10-1 and TRBJ1-1, with no confidently assigned D gene. This sequence originates from a man aged 50-75 years who received an inactivated influenza vaccine. Donor details come from another sample of the same person, matched by shared clones. The specimen was PBMCs from blood, collected around 2 years after vaccination. The nucleotide sequence reads TGCGCCAGCAGTGAGGCCTCAGCGGGCACTGAAGCTTTCTTT. Translated, this gives CASSEASAGTEAFF.